The 21 T cell receptor beta chains below were found in one sample sequenced in a study of T-cell memory formation after mild COVID-19. MiXCR, applied by TCRdb to the 5' RACE reads, yields one record per CDR3 protein. This table has approximately 260,000 distinct CDR3 sequences, roughly 17% appearing once. The sequenced sample was PBMCs or a T cell subset sorted from them (not recorded which). These receptors originate from a man younger than 30 who had mild COVID-19 (a few samples of this study predate the infection). Cell type and time point are not known.

The chain is built from TRBV6-5 and TRBJ2-4, with D uncertain. Trimming took off 5 bases at V and 1 base at J, with 12 bases between the two ends. Per germline, CDR1 MNHEY and CDR2 SVGAGI. The CDR3 is 15 residues long. CDR3 sequence reads: CASSIDLGAKNIQYF. CDR3 nucleotides: TGTGCCAGCAGTATAGATCTGGGGGCCAAAAACATTCAGTACTTC.

This clonotype was observed at least ten times. This chain uses TRBV20-1 with TRBJ2-5; 12 bases are shared with TRBD2. V trimming: 6 bases; J trimming: 5 bases; junction bases outside the gene matches: 7. CDR3 length: 14 amino acids. CDR1 is DFQATT and CDR2 is SNEGSKA in the germline V gene (reference sequence). Written as DNA, the CDR3 is TGCAGTGCCGGCCGACTAGCGGGGGAGGAGACCCAGTACTTC. Protein sequence: CSAGRLAGEETQYF.

V is TRBV4-1 and J is TRBJ1-5; D is unclear. Between the trimmed V and J ends, which lost 2 bases and 2 bases, there was a span of 10 bases. Germline values: CDR1 MGHRA, CDR2 YSYEKL. This CDR3 comprises 15 residues. CDR3 DNA sequence: TGCGCCAGCAGCCAAAGGGCTGTTGGCAATCAGCCCCAGCATTTT. This encodes CASSQRAVGNQPQHF.

This clonotype was counted a few times. This sequence joins TRBV20-1 and TRBJ2-7; TRBD1 matches at 8 bases. The CDR3 totals 14 residues. CDR1 is DFQATT and CDR2 is SNEGSKA in the germline V gene (reference sequence). With V trimmed by 1 base and J by 5 bases, 7 bases remained unmatched. The chain's CDR3 is CSARGQGARDEQYF. CDR3 in DNA: TGCAGTGCTAGAGGCCAGGGGGCGCGTGACGAGCAGTACTTC.

V gene TRBV12-3 or TRBV12-4 combines with J gene TRBJ2-2; 7 bases fit TRBD1. V dropped 4 bases and J dropped 2; count of bases not matched to a gene: 4. CDR3 length equals 15 residues. The CDR3 here is CASSWGQYNTGELFF. CDR3 DNA sequence: TGTGCCAGCAGTTGGGGACAGTATAACACCGGGGAGCTGTTTTTT.

To note about this clonotype: At one boundary the junction diverges from the germline segment, which might be a read error. This chain links TRBV9 with TRBJ1-1, with D possibly being TRBD1 (5 bases). Germline loops: CDR1 SGDLS, CDR2 YYNGEE. The CDR3 is made up of 15 amino acids. The CDR3 is CAISVAGSGLTEAFF. The CDR3, as DNA: TGTGCCATCAGCGTAGCTGGGTCGGGACTCACTGAAGCTTTCTTT.

The chain carries TRBV12-3 or TRBV12-4 and TRBJ2-5; D is ambiguous. Trimming removed 6 bases at V and 5 bases at J, with 19 bases between. The CDR3 covers 15 residues. The CDR3 DNA follows: TGTGCCAGCAGGCCCCGCGGTACTCCAGGCGAGACCCAGTACTTC. Residues: CASRPRGTPGETQYF.

This clonotype was recorded a few times. The V call is TRBV12-3 or TRBV12-4, the J call TRBJ2-7, with D hard to call. CDR3 length equals 13 residues. Trimming shortened V by 1 base and J by 5 bases, and 9 bases separated the two germline ends. The CDR3 DNA is TGTGCCAGCAGTTTAGAGGGATTCCACGAGCAGTACGTC. It yields the protein CASSLEGFHEQYV.

The DNA of the CDR3 is TGTGCCAGCAGTGAAGGGGTCCCTGGAAACACCATATATTTT. It specifies CASSEGVPGNTIYF. The J gene is TRBJ1-3, the V gene TRBV2; D unresolved. The germline CDR1 and CDR2 sequences are SNHLY and FYNNEI. CDR3 length: 14 amino acids. With 1 base removed from V and 2 bases from J, the gap between germline ends came to 6 bases.

In its sample, this clonotype was seen many times. The CDR3 DNA sequence: TGTGCCAGCAGCGTGGGAGACAGACTGAACACTGAAGCTTTCTTT. This translates into CASSVGDRLNTEAFF. This rearrangement joins TRBV9 to TRBJ1-1; perhaps TRBD1 as D (5 bases). The V end lost 2 bases, the J end lost 0 bases, and 11 bases lay between the germline ends. CDR1 and CDR2 from the germline V gene are SGDLS and YYNGEE. This CDR3 region has 15 residues.

This clonotype was seen repeatedly, ten times or more. The J gene is TRBJ2-5, the V gene TRBV7-2, with D maybe TRBD1 (5 bases). Germline CDR1 reads SGHTA; CDR2 reads FQGNSA. The V end was cut by 6 bases, the J end by 5 bases, with 10 bases between. The CDR3 runs 12 residues. This chain's CDR3 is CASRGRGETQYF. The CDR3 coding sequence is TGTGCCAGCAGGGGAAGGGGTGAGACCCAGTACTTC.

This clonotype came up a few times. V gene TRBV21-1 combines with J gene TRBJ2-7; the D segment call TRBD2 is taken from the table without a DNA check. TRBV21-1 corresponds to a pseudogene. This CDR3 has 14 amino acids. Here the CDR3 DNA reads TGTGCCAGCAGCTACACTCCCAGCGTCCACGAGCAGTACTTC. Amino acids: CASSYTPSVHEQYF.

This clonotype appeared once. The chain is built from TRBV19 and TRBJ1-4; maybe TRBD1 (5 bases). Germline values: CDR1 LNHDA, CDR2 SQIVND (reference sequence). The V and J ends lost 4 bases and 7 bases respectively, with 19 bases between them. CDR3 length: 16 amino acids. DNA for the CDR3: TGTGCCAGTAGTAAGTCTGGCCGGTTGGGGGGTGAAAAACTGTTTTTT. Its protein product is CASSKSGRLGGEKLFF.

This chain links TRBV9 with TRBJ1-1; no firm D call. The V end lost 3 bases, the J end lost 5 bases, and 11 bases lay between the germline ends. The CDR3 has 13 residues. Germline CDR1 and CDR2: SGDLS and YYNGEE. The CDR3 DNA reads TGTGCCAGCAGCGGACGGGGTGGAACTGAAGCTTTCTTT. Translated: CASSGRGGTEAFF.

This clonotype has more than one count but fewer than ten. CDR3 in DNA: TGTGCCAGCAGTACGACCCCAGCGGGGGTCCAAGAGACCCAGTACTTC. This gives the protein CASSTTPAGVQETQYF. The chain is built from TRBV27 and TRBJ2-5; TRBD2 matches at 8 bases. V dropped 5 bases and J dropped 1; count of bases not matched to a gene: 9. This CDR3 comprises 16 residues. CDR1 is MNHEY, CDR2 SMNVEV, per germline (reference sequence).

This clonotype has a handful of counts. The chain carries TRBV12-3 or TRBV12-4 and TRBJ1-1; a possible D gene is TRBD1 (5 bases). V dropped 3 bases and J dropped 2 bases, with 10 bases sitting between them. This CDR3 is 14 amino acids long. The DNA of the CDR3 is TGTGCCAGCAGTTTTGGGGCCGTTAACACTGAAGCTTTCTTT. This gives the protein CASSFGAVNTEAFF.

This clonotype was seen repeatedly, ten times or more. The rearrangement joins TRBV27 to TRBJ2-3; no firm D call. The germline V and J ends were trimmed by 4 bases and 4 bases, with 9 bases remaining between them. From germline, CDR1 is MNHEY and CDR2 SMNVEV (reference sequence). There are 13 residues in the CDR3. CDR3 DNA: TGTGCCAGCAGTTCCGCCTCGTCAGATACGCAGTATTTT. The encoded protein is CASSSASSDTQYF.

This clonotype was detected ten times or more. V and J are TRBV7-9 and TRBJ1-2; no clear D. Germline V gene lookup returns CDR1 SEHNR and CDR2 FQNEAQ (reference sequence). Trimming stripped 5 bases from V and 0 bases from J, with 13 bases between. The CDR3 length is 15 residues. The CDR3, as DNA: TGTGCCAGCAGCCTATACAGTAGTTCTAACTATGGCTACACCTTC. It yields the protein CASSLYSSSNYGYTF.

At least ten counts were recorded for this clonotype. In nucleotides, the CDR3 is TGCAGCGTAACGGGGTACTATGGCTACACCTTC. Amino acid sequence: CSVTGYYGYTF. J is TRBJ1-2 and V is TRBV29-1; D gene uncertain. The CDR3 consists of 11 residues. The V end was cut by 6 bases, the J end by 3 bases, with 8 bases between. In germline, CDR1 is SQVTM, CDR2 ANQGSEA.

The genes are TRBV6-2 or TRBV6-3 and TRBJ2-2, with D unclear. V was shortened by 7 bases and J by 6 bases, with 12 bases between the two germline ends. The CDR3 length is 13 residues. From germline, CDR1 is MNHEY and CDR2 SVGEGT. CDR3 sequence: CASTPLFPGELFF. DNA for the CDR3: TGTGCCAGCACCCCCTTATTTCCCGGGGAGCTGTTTTTT.

A few counts support this clonotype. V and J are TRBV5-1 and TRBJ1-5, with 9 bases identical to TRBD1. From germline, CDR1 is SGHRS and CDR2 YFSETQ. V was clipped by 2 bases and J by 5 bases; unmatched bases: 5. CDR3 size: 15 residues. CDR3 loop: CASSFGDRVDQPQHF. Here the CDR3 DNA reads TGCGCCAGCAGCTTCGGGGACAGGGTTGATCAGCCCCAGCATTTT.